This paragraph reports one TCR beta chain. Germline V lookup: CDR1 SNHLY, CDR2 FYNNEI. V shed 11 bases and J shed 6 bases, with 12 bases lying between them. The CDR3 has 11 residues. This entry comes from a study of T cell repertoires and Cas9 in healthy adults. Profiling relied on immunoSEQ multiplex PCR, and the TCRdb table lists in-frame clones only, not all of them. Of tens of thousands of clones detected, about 89% appear once; the ten largest clones hold less than 2%. This chain joins TRBV2 and TRBJ2-3; TRBD1 or TRBD2 may be the D gene (7 bases each). Sample: CD4+ effector T cells (CD127+, CD25-, CD137-, CD154-) from PBMCs; culture status not recorded. The clonotype comes from a human donor in good health. The CDR3 is CAGQGGDTQYF. CDR3 nucleotides: TGTGCCGGCCAGGGGGGGGATACGCAGTATTTT.